Listed below are T cell receptor beta chains from one sample, sequenced in a study of T cells in Graves' hyperthyroidism and ophthalmopathy. MiXCR was run by TCRdb on the multiplex PCR reads, yielding one entry per CDR3 protein. The data show approximately 510,000 distinct CDR3 sequences, 20% seen once. The sequenced sample consisted of blood. The source of these receptors is a man in his late teens or twenties with Graves' hyperthyroidism. The CDR3 runs from the conserved cysteine through the conserved F or W. Each record gives: V gene, D gene, J gene, clone size, CDR3 DNA, CDR3 protein. D genes are given only for firm matches. Not all rows give a size; the values are once, few, many and, for expanded clones, a class.

TRBV12-3/TRBV12-4	TRBD1	TRBJ1-5	many	TGTGCCAGCAGCCCGACAGGGAGGGTCTTTCAGCCCCAGCATTTT	CASSPTGRVFQPQHF
TRBV11-2	TRBD1	TRBJ1-1	many	TGTGCCAGCAGCCTGGGTGGAACAGGGGGGATGAACACTGAAGCTTTCTTT	CASSLGGTGGMNTEAFF
TRBV29-1	-	TRBJ2-7	-	TGCAGCGTCGTGGGACGGAAGTCGTACGAGCAGTACTTC	CSVVGRKSYEQYF
TRBV12-3/TRBV12-4	-	TRBJ2-5	-	TGTGCCAGCAGTCGACTAGACTCAGAGACCCAGTACTTC	CASSRLDSETQYF
TRBV11-2	-	TRBJ2-7	many	TGTGCCAGCAGCTTAGATAGGGGGGCCGGCCACTACGAGCAGTACTTC	CASSLDRGAGHYEQYF
TRBV5-1	-	TRBJ2-5	-	TGCGCCAGCAGCTCCAGCCCCAGGCCCCCGGTGGAGACCCAGTACTTC	CASSSSPRPPVETQYF
TRBV6-2/TRBV6-3	TRBD2	TRBJ2-7	many	TGTGCCAGCAGTTACGGAGGGACTAGCGGGGAGAAGCAGTACTTC	CASSYGGTSGEKQYF
TRBV20-1	TRBD2	TRBJ2-7	many	TGCAGTGCCAGAGGACTAGCGGGGGGCCACGAGCAGTACTTC	CSARGLAGGHEQYF
TRBV19	-	TRBJ1-1	-	TGTGCCAGTAGTATATTCCCGCCCGGGGCCTCCACTGAAGCTTTCTTT	CASSIFPPGASTEAFF
TRBV12-3/TRBV12-4	-	TRBJ1-1	few	TGTGCCAGCAGTTTTTTGGGAAGCGCCACTGAAGCTTTCTTT	CASSFLGSATEAFF
TRBV28	-	TRBJ2-7	-	TGTGCCAGCAGTTTACCCTTTATCGGGGCAGGGGACCCCTACGAGCAGTACTTC	CASSLPFIGAGDPYEQYF
TRBV9	-	TRBJ2-5	few	TGTGCCAGCAGCGTAGTTGGGGGCTTCGAGACCCAGTACTTC	CASSVVGGFETQYF
TRBV11-2	TRBD2	TRBJ2-5	-	TGTGCCAGCAGCTTACGGCCCGTTACTAGCGGGGGCCTCCCGGGGAAGACCCAGTACTTC	CASSLRPVTSGGLPGKTQYF
TRBV14	TRBD1	TRBJ1-1	many	TGTGCCAGCAGCCGTACCGGGACAGGGGTAGCGAGGACTGAAGCTTTCTTT	CASSRTGTGVARTEAFF
TRBV12-5	-	TRBJ1-5	many	TGTGCTAGTGGTGCTTTTGGGGGAAATCAGCCCCAGCATTTT	CASGAFGGNQPQHF